What follows are 13 T cell receptor beta chains derived from one specimen sequenced in a study of T-cell reconstitution after alpha-beta-depleted transplantation in children. The library targeted TCRbeta and was prepared with unique molecular identifiers. One entry per CDR3 protein, called by TCRdb with MiXCR from the PCR reads. Of about 610,000 distinct CDR3 sequences listed, about 10% are singletons. Sequencing used PBMCs from the stem cell graft donor, obtained from the stem cell graft. These receptors were taken from a human donor who donated a stem cell graft to a child with acute myeloid leukemia.

V is TRBV7-9 and J is TRBJ1-1; D possibly corresponds to TRBD1 (6 bases). The CDR3 totals 15 residues. The ends were cut back, 8 bases at V and 3 bases at J, with 19 bases in the middle. Germline V gene lookup returns CDR1 SEHNR and CDR2 FQNEAQ (reference sequence). CDR3 region: CASGGGAQQYTEAFF. The CDR3 DNA is TGTGCCAGCGGGGGGGGGGCACAGCAGTACACTGAAGCTTTCTTT.

The table lists this clonotype with a few counts. One end of the junction fails to match germline, which may point to a read error. V usage is TRBV6-5 and J usage is TRBJ2-1; 11 nucleotides match TRBD2. This CDR3 is built from 16 residues. Germline CDR1 MNHEY, CDR2 SVGAGI. CDR3 region: CASSDSSGRRYNEQFF. The CDR3 DNA is TGTGCCAGCAGTGACTCTAGCGGGAGGAGGTACAATGAGCAGTTCTTC.

Worth noting for this clonotype: One end of the junction fails to match germline, which may point to a read error. The chain employs TRBV6-2 or TRBV6-3 and TRBJ2-7; D may match TRBD1 or TRBD2 (5 bases each). Germline CDR1 MNHEY, CDR2 SVGEGT. CDR3 length: 10 residues. The CDR3 reads CASGWGLLNF. The CDR3 nucleotides read TGTGCCAGCGGATGGGGGTTGTTGAACTTC.

The chain couples TRBV7-9 to TRBJ2-3; TRBD2 matches at 9 bases. The CDR3 totals 17 residues. Germline V CDR1 and CDR2: SEHNR, FQNEAQ (reference sequence). Unmatched junction bases numbered 15, after V lost 5 bases and J lost 6 bases. CDR3 region: CASSRPLGAGGVDTQYF. CDR3 sequence (DNA): TGTGCCAGCAGCCGCCCCCTCGGAGCGGGAGGCGTTGATACGCAGTATTTT.

In the case of this clonotype: Relative to the germline gene, one junction end is altered; a read error may explain this. The J gene is TRBJ2-1, the V gene TRBV6-2 or TRBV6-3, with TRBD2 identical over 9 bases. The CDR3 covers 15 residues. Per germline, CDR1 MNHEY and CDR2 SVGEGT. The CDR3 reads CASSYDGGRAAVQVF. The DNA for the CDR3 is TGTGCCAGCAGTTACGATGGCGGGAGGGCCGCGGTTCAGGTCTTC.

The sample holds a few counts of this clonotype. This sequence joins TRBV29-1 and TRBJ1-3; D unresolved. Germline-derived CDR1 and CDR2 are SQVTM and ANQGSEA. This CDR3 contains 15 residues. V dropped 0 bases and J dropped 4 bases, with 13 bases sitting between them. The CDR3, as DNA: TGCAGCGTTGAAGACAGGCGGCGCAGGGGAAACACCATATATTTT. Its protein is CSVEDRRRRGNTIYF.

The chain recombines TRBV29-1 with TRBJ2-1, with 8 bases that match TRBD2. The CDR3 spans 14 residues. Germline values: CDR1 SQVTM, CDR2 ANQGSEA. J gave up 4 bases and V 3 bases, and 5 bases lay outside the gene matches. The CDR3 nucleotides read TGCAGCGTTGAGATTACTAGCGGTTACAATGAGCAGTTCTTC. Protein sequence: CSVEITSGYNEQFF.

The chain carries TRBV29-1 and TRBJ1-1; D is possibly TRBD1 (5 bases). The germline V gene encodes CDR1 SQVTM and CDR2 ANQGSEA. The CDR3 totals 13 residues. The germline V and J ends were trimmed by 8 bases and 1 base, with 14 bases remaining between them. The CDR3 spells CSFYRSGNTEAFF. The CDR3 DNA is TGCAGCTTCTACAGGTCTGGGAACACTGAAGCTTTCTTT.

V usage is TRBV27 and J usage is TRBJ2-4; a weak D match, TRBD2 (5 bases). Germline loops: CDR1 MNHEY, CDR2 SMNVEV (reference sequence). This CDR3 region has 14 residues. V was cut by 2 bases and J by 5 bases, with 10 bases left in between. Here the CDR3 DNA reads TGTGCCAGCAGTTTACTGGCGGGTGAAAACATTCAGTACTTC. Protein: CASSLLAGENIQYF.

This clonotype occurred many times. The chain has TRBV29-1 and TRBJ2-6; D call uncertain. The CDR3 extends over 14 amino acids. The germline CDR1 and CDR2 sequences are SQVTM and ANQGSEA. V was shortened by 3 bases and J by 0 bases, with 6 bases between the two germline ends. In DNA, the CDR3 is TGCAGCGTTGAGGCAGTCTCTGGGGCCAACGTCCTGACTTTC. It codes for CSVEAVSGANVLTF.

This clonotype was found many times. The chain carries TRBV20-1 and TRBJ2-4, with a weak D call TRBD2 (7 bases). V lost 0 bases, J lost 3 bases, and 18 bases lay in between. The germline gives CDR1 DFQATT, CDR2 SNEGSKA (reference sequence). This CDR3 has 17 amino acids. The CDR3 bases are TGCAGTGCTAGAGACCACGTTAGGGGGGGCGGCAAAAACATTCAGTACTTC. Its translation: CSARDHVRGGGKNIQYF.

This chain connects TRBV20-1 to TRBJ2-3, with TRBD2 matching 11 bases. J gave up 1 base and V 7 bases, and 4 bases lay outside the gene matches. The CDR3 is 14 residues long. Per germline, CDR1 DFQATT and CDR2 SNEGSKA (reference sequence). The CDR3 bases are TGCAGTGGAGTTAGCGGGGGGGGCACAGATACGCAGTATTTT. It is translated as CSGVSGGGTDTQYF.

With respect to this clonotype: Mismatch with germline at one junction end may stem from a read error. The V and J genes are TRBV4-2 and TRBJ2-7, with D possibly being TRBD1 or TRBD2 (5 bases each). CDR3 size: 17 residues. Germline V lookup: CDR1 LGHNA, CDR2 YNFKEQ. CDR3 in DNA: TGTGCCATCAGCCCCCGGAAAAGGGGACGGGGAAGATACGAGCAGTACTTC. As protein: CAISPRKRGRGRYEQYF.